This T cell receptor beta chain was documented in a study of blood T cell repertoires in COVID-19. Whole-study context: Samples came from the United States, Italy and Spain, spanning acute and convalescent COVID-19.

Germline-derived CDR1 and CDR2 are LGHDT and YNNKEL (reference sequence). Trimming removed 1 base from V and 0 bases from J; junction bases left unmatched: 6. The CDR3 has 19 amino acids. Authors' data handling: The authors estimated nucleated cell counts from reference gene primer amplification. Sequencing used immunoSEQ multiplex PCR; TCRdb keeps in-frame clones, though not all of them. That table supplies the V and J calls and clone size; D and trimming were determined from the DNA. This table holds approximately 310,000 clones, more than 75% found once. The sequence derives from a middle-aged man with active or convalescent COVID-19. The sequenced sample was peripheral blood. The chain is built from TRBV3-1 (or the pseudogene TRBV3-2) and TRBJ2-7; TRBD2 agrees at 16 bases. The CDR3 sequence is CASSQGLGLAGGSSYEQYF. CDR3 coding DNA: TGTGCCAGCAGCCAAGGGCTGGGACTAGCGGGGGGGAGCTCCTACGAGCAGTACTTC.